Below are 28 T cell receptor beta chains sequenced from a single sample in a study of response to subunit inactivated influenza vaccine. TCRdb fed the RT-PCR reads into MiXCR, producing one record per CDR3 protein. The data show approximately 290,000 distinct CDR3 sequences, with 20% to 25% seen just once and 9% to 12% held by the top ten. Sample: PBMCs from blood, taken around 22 months after vaccination. These receptors all come from a man aged 50-75 years who received an inactivated influenza vaccine.

The chain joins TRBV11-2 to TRBJ2-1; either TRBD1 or TRBD2 may fit D (5 bases each). This CDR3 contains 19 residues. Germline V CDR1 and CDR2: SGHAT, FQNNGV. The V end lost 6 bases, the J end lost 0 bases, and 24 bases lay between the germline ends. The CDR3 sequence: CASRVQKWDRSSSYNEQFF. For the CDR3, the DNA is TGTGCCAGCAGGGTCCAAAAATGGGACCGCAGTAGCTCCTACAATGAGCAGTTCTTC.

The chain carries TRBV23-1 and TRBJ1-4; D perhaps matches TRBD1 (6 bases). TRBV23-1 is an ORF for which the function is uncertain. This CDR3 has 15 residues. Trimming took off 4 bases at V and 0 bases at J, with 9 bases between the two ends. Here the CDR3 DNA reads TGCGCCAGCAGTCTAAACAGGGCAACTAATGAAAAACTGTTTTTT. This gives the protein CASSLNRATNEKLFF.

This clonotype has just a few counts. The V call is TRBV14, the J call TRBJ2-5, with 9 bases that match TRBD1. Germline V lookup: CDR1 SGHDN, CDR2 FVKESK. The CDR3 length is 16 residues. J gave up 0 bases and V 4 bases, and 6 bases lay outside the gene matches. CDR3 sequence: CASSLQGAKYQETQYF. In DNA, the CDR3 is TGTGCCAGCAGCCTACAGGGGGCAAAGTACCAAGAGACCCAGTACTTC.

At least ten counts were recorded for this clonotype. This sequence joins TRBV6-5 and TRBJ1-1; weak D call: TRBD1 (5 bases). Trimming left V 0 bases short and J 3 bases short, with 17 bases between. The CDR3 is 17 amino acids. The germline CDR1 and CDR2 sequences are MNHEY and SVGAGI. The CDR3 loop reads CASSYSPLIGGYTEAFF. Written as DNA, the CDR3 is TGTGCCAGCAGTTACTCCCCCCTGATTGGGGGGTACACTGAAGCTTTCTTT.

The gene calls are TRBV14 and TRBJ2-5; no firm D call. V gave up 2 bases and J gave up 4 bases, with 5 bases separating them. Germline V gene lookup returns CDR1 SGHDN and CDR2 FVKESK. The CDR3 has 12 amino acids. The CDR3 DNA sequence: TGTGCCAGCAGCCAACCGACAGAGACCCAGTACTTC. It codes for CASSQPTETQYF.

The chain carries TRBV4-3 and TRBJ2-7; unclear D gene. This CDR3 has 15 residues. Looked up from germline, CDR1 is LGHNA and CDR2 is YSLEER. The ends were cut back, 0 bases at V and 0 bases at J, with 9 bases in the middle. The CDR3 reads CASSQESGVSYEQYF. CDR3 nucleotides: TGCGCCAGCAGCCAAGAATCTGGAGTCTCCTACGAGCAGTACTTC.

The chain combines TRBV5-1 with TRBJ2-3; no clear D gene. The CDR3 is made up of 14 amino acids. Germline lookup yields CDR1 SGHRS and CDR2 YFSETQ. Trimming cost V 0 bases and J 4 bases, with 9 bases left between them. The CDR3 region has the DNA TGCGCCAGCAGCTTGGGTGGGATCCCAGATACGCAGTATTTT. Encoded protein: CASSLGGIPDTQYF. Together with reference TRBV5-1 and TRBJ2-3, the CDR3 gives the full variable domain: KAGVTQTPRYLIKTRGQQVTLSCSPISGHRSVSWYQQTPGQGLQFLFEYFSETQRNKGNFPGRFSGRQFSNSRSEMNVSTLELGDSALYLCASSLGGIPDTQYFGPGTRLTVL.

V is TRBV29-1 and J is TRBJ2-2, with D tentatively TRBD1 or TRBD2 (5 bases each). The CDR3 sequence is 13 residues long. V gave up 3 bases and J gave up 4 bases, with 9 bases separating them. Germline V gives CDR1 SQVTM, CDR2 ANQGSEA. The CDR3 region has the DNA TGCAGCGTTGATCGGGGCCGCACCGGGGAGCTGTTTTTT. Its translation is CSVDRGRTGELFF.

CDR3 DNA: TGTGCCAGCAGCTTAGAGGTCCTAAGAGGCAATGAGCAGTTCTTC. It specifies CASSLEVLRGNEQFF. V gene TRBV7-2 combines with J gene TRBJ2-1; D is undetermined. The germline V gene has CDR1 SGHTA and CDR2 FQGNSA. The V gene lost 1 base and the J gene lost 6 bases, with 13 bases spanning the gap. The CDR3 sequence is 15 residues long. The whole variable domain, remainder taken from reference TRBV7-2 and TRBJ2-1, is GAGVSQSPSNKVTEKGKDVELRCDPISGHTALYWYRQSLGQGLEFLIYFQGNSAPDKSGLPSDRFSAERTGGSVSTLTIQRTQQEDSAVYLCASSLEVLRGNEQFFGPGTRLTVL.

The chain couples TRBV6-5 to TRBJ2-7; D uncertain. This CDR3 is built from 15 residues. V lost 3 bases and J lost 2, with 14 bases in between. Germline values: CDR1 MNHEY, CDR2 SVGAGI. CDR3 loop: CASSYGSPRTYEQYF. CDR3 DNA sequence: TGTGCCAGCAGTTATGGTTCGCCCCGAACCTACGAGCAGTACTTC.

This clonotype has more than one count but fewer than ten. As DNA, the CDR3 is TGTGCCAGCAGCTTAGCCGGAAACTATAATTCACCCCTCCACTTT. Its protein product is CASSLAGNYNSPLHF. This rearrangement joins TRBV7-2 to TRBJ1-6; D unclear. The germline V gene has CDR1 SGHTA and CDR2 FQGNSA. The CDR3 length is 15 residues. V was trimmed by 0 bases and J by 3 bases, leaving 6 bases between them.

This clonotype was counted at least ten times. J is TRBJ1-1 and V is TRBV20-1, with TRBD1 matching 9 bases. V lost 6 bases, J lost 5 bases, and 7 bases stayed unmatched. The germline CDR1 and CDR2 sequences are DFQATT and SNEGSKA (reference sequence). The CDR3 spans 13 residues. The CDR3 loop reads CSAPGQGRTEAFF. In DNA, the CDR3 is TGCAGTGCCCCAGGACAGGGGAGGACTGAAGCTTTCTTT.

J is TRBJ1-4 and V is TRBV6-1; no reliable D call. Germline CDR1 is MNHNS and CDR2 is SASEGT. Trimming removed 6 bases at V and 4 bases at J, with 12 bases between. The CDR3 contains 14 residues. CDR3 nucleotides: TGTGCCAGCAGACCACCTCGGAGTAATGAAAAACTGTTTTTT. Its translation is CASRPPRSNEKLFF.

The chain employs TRBV6-1 and TRBJ2-2, with a tentative D call TRBD2 (6 bases). The CDR3 is 14 residues long. Trimming stripped 6 bases from V and 7 bases from J, with 15 bases between. Germline CDR1 is MNHNS and CDR2 is SASEGT. CDR3 nucleotide sequence: TGTGCCAGCAGCCGGGACTCCCCCGGCGGGGAGCTGTTTTTT. Amino acid sequence: CASSRDSPGGELFF.

The gene calls are TRBV28 and TRBJ2-7; D may be TRBD2 (6 bases). Per germline, CDR1 MDHEN and CDR2 SYDVKM. The CDR3 consists of 14 residues. Between the trimmed V and J ends, which lost 6 bases and 3 bases, there was a span of 15 bases. CDR3 DNA: TGTGCCAGCAGGACAAGCGGGCCGGGCTACGAGCAGTACTTC. Encoded protein: CASRTSGPGYEQYF.

This clonotype was recorded a few times. The chain employs TRBV5-1 and TRBJ2-7; 8 bases line up with TRBD1. From germline, CDR1 is SGHRS and CDR2 YFSETQ. V dropped 0 bases and J dropped 3; count of bases not matched to a gene: 2. This CDR3 is built from 14 residues. The DNA of the CDR3 is TGCGCCAGCAGCTTGGGACAGGGGTTCTACGAGCAGTACTTC. Translated, it gives CASSLGQGFYEQYF.

The chain links TRBV12-3 or TRBV12-4 to TRBJ2-2, with D possibly TRBD1 on 6 matching bases. V dropped 6 bases and J dropped 2 bases, with 16 bases sitting between them. CDR3 length equals 16 residues. CDR3 sequence reads: CASSPIGGVNTGELFF. In DNA form, the CDR3 reads TGTGCCAGCAGCCCCATAGGGGGAGTAAACACCGGGGAGCTGTTTTTT.

This chain connects TRBV28 to TRBJ1-5, with D tentatively TRBD1 (6 bases). Germline V lookup: CDR1 MDHEN, CDR2 SYDVKM. The V and J ends lost 2 bases and 2 bases respectively, with 13 bases between them. There are 16 residues in the CDR3. The CDR3 DNA follows: TGTGCCAGCAGTTTAGGTATCGGACAGCGCAATCAGCCCCAGCATTTT. It encodes CASSLGIGQRNQPQHF.

There are a few counts of this clonotype. The gene calls are TRBV10-2 and TRBJ2-1; D not certain. The CDR3 is made up of 12 amino acids. V lost 8 bases, J lost 3 bases, and 8 bases lay in between. The germline V gene encodes CDR1 WSHSY and CDR2 SAAADI. For the CDR3, the DNA is TGCGCCAGCCGAGGCAGCTACAATGAGCAGTTCTTC. This gives the protein CASRGSYNEQFF.

This clonotype turned up a few times. V usage is TRBV6-5 and J usage is TRBJ1-6, with unresolved D. Germline V lookup: CDR1 MNHEY, CDR2 SVGAGI. The CDR3 runs 16 residues. Trimming cost V 0 bases and J 0 bases, with 6 bases left between them. The CDR3 DNA reads TGTGCCAGCAGTTACTCGAGAAGCTCCTATAATTCACCCCTCCACTTT. It encodes CASSYSRSSYNSPLHF.

The genes are TRBV6-2 or TRBV6-3 and TRBJ2-7, with 7 bases that match TRBD1. The germline gives CDR1 MNHEY, CDR2 SVGEGT. V was clipped by 7 bases and J by 5 bases; unmatched bases: 2. The CDR3 is 11 amino acids. Here the CDR3 reads CASNRGHEQYF. The CDR3 DNA is TGTGCCAGCAACAGGGGACACGAGCAGTACTTC.

The CDR3 protein is CASTSSVGNSYEQYF. The CDR3, as DNA: TGTGCCAGCACCTCTTCCGTGGGCAACTCCTACGAGCAGTACTTC. The chain employs TRBV6-1 and TRBJ2-7; D uncertain. Germline V gene lookup returns CDR1 MNHNS and CDR2 SASEGT. CDR3 size: 15 residues. V was cut by 7 bases and J by 0 bases, with 16 bases left in between.

This clonotype was detected ten times or more. This rearrangement joins TRBV12-3 or TRBV12-4 to TRBJ1-5; the match to TRBD1 covers 9 bases. This CDR3 spans 14 amino acids. After removal of 3 bases from V and 6 bases from J, the junction contained 3 bases not matched to a gene. The CDR3 loop reads CASSLGQGAQPQHF. In DNA form, the CDR3 reads TGTGCCAGCAGTTTGGGACAGGGCGCTCAGCCCCAGCATTTT.

The chain combines TRBV28 with TRBJ2-7, with TRBD2 matching over 14 bases. The J segment lost 4 bases and the V segment lost 2 bases, leaving 1 base of the junction unmatched. From germline, CDR1 is MDHEN and CDR2 SYDVKM. The CDR3 is made up of 15 amino acids. The CDR3 loop is CASSLGTSGRYEQYF. CDR3 DNA: TGTGCCAGCAGTTTAGGGACTAGCGGGAGATACGAGCAGTACTTC. The full variable domain, with the rest looked up from reference TRBV28 and TRBJ2-7, is DVKVTQSSRYLVKRTGEKVFLECVQDMDHENMFWYRQDPGLGLRLIYFSYDVKMKEKGDIPEGYSVSREKKERFSLILESASTNQTSMYLCASSLGTSGRYEQYFGPGTRLTVT.

V is TRBV10-3 and J is TRBJ2-5; D might be TRBD1 (6 bases). The V end lost 3 bases, the J end lost 5 bases, and 10 bases lay between the germline ends. Germline lookup yields CDR1 ENHRY and CDR2 SYGVKD. This CDR3 spans 13 amino acids. DNA of the CDR3: TGTGCCATCAGTGACAGGGGTCGCGAGACCCAGTACTTC. Protein product: CAISDRGRETQYF.

V gene TRBV12-3 or TRBV12-4 combines with J gene TRBJ1-1; tentatively, D is TRBD1 (6 bases). The CDR3 has 15 amino acids. Trimming took 2 bases from V and 5 from J, leaving 15 bases between them. The CDR3 region has the DNA TGTGCCAGCAGTTTAAAGGCAGGGGCTTGGACTGAAGCTTTCTTT. Its translation: CASSLKAGAWTEAFF.

This clonotype is a singleton in its sample. J is TRBJ2-5 and V is TRBV5-8; D is unclear. The CDR3 loop spans 14 amino acids. CDR1 is SGHTS and CDR2 is YDEGEE in the germline V gene. The V end lost 5 bases, the J end lost 0 bases, and 11 bases lay between the germline ends. The CDR3 loop reads CASRKDTYQETQYF. CDR3 DNA sequence: TGTGCCAGCAGGAAAGACACGTACCAAGAGACCCAGTACTTC.

The chain joins TRBV12-3 or TRBV12-4 to TRBJ1-1; 8 nucleotides align to TRBD1. The V gene end was trimmed by 5 bases and the J gene end by 4 bases; junction bases not matched to a gene: 9. The CDR3 has 15 amino acids. The CDR3 bases are TGTGCCAGCAGTCCCGGACAGGGAGTCGCCACTGAAGCTTTCTTT. This codes for CASSPGQGVATEAFF.